The subject of this entry is one T cell receptor beta chain. Its specificity is not known. This sample was included in a study of blood T cells in healthy people across ages. Caucasian, healthy and from Russia, the donors were aged between about 6 and 90. Sample-barcoded 5' priming and a J-beta primer mix drove a second PCR of roughly 6 to 12 cycles. In TCRdb, the 5' RACE reads were re-called with MiXCR into one record per CDR3 protein. The sample gives hundreds of thousands of distinct CDR3 sequences, 58% of which show up once; 30% to 45% is in the top ten. General study findings and limits: Observed TCR beta diversity per million T cells went down as age went up. This fall followed a roughly linear course with age.

In germline, CDR1 is SNHLY, CDR2 FYNNEI. V was trimmed by 5 bases and J by 5 bases, leaving 12 bases between them. This CDR3 contains 14 residues. The sequence was collected from a man aged 55 to 70 in good health. The chain combines TRBV2 with TRBJ1-4, with D unresolved. Sequenced input: blood. DNA for the CDR3: TGTGCCAGCAGTCGGAGGAATTCCAATGAAAAACTGTTTTTT. Amino acid sequence: CASSRRNSNEKLFF. The full variable domain, rest sourced from reference TRBV2 and TRBJ1-4, is EPEVTQTPSHQVTQMGQEVILRCVPISNHLYFYWYRQILGQKVEFLVSFYNNEISEKSEIFDDQFSVERPDGSNFTLKIRSTKLEDSAMYFCASSRRNSNEKLFFGSGTQLSVL.